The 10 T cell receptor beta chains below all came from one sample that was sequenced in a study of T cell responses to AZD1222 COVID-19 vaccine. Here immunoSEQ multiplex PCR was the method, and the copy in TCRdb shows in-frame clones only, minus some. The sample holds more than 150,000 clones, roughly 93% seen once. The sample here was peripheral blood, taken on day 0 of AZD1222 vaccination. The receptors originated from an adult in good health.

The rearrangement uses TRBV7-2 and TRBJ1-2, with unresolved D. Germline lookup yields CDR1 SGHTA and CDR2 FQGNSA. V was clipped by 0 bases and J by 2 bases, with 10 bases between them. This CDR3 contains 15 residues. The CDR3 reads CASSLAPGFNYGYTF. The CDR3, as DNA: TGTGCCAGCAGCTTAGCGCCCGGTTTCAACTATGGCTACACCTTC. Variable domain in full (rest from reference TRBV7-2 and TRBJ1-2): GAGVSQSPSNKVTEKGKDVELRCDPISGHTALYWYRQSLGQGLEFLIYFQGNSAPDKSGLPSDRFSAERTGGSVSTLTIQRTQQEDSAVYLCASSLAPGFNYGYTFGSGTRLTVV.

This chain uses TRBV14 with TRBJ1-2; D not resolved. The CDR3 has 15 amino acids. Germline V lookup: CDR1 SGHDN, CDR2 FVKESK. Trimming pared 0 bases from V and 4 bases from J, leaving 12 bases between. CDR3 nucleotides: TGTGCCAGCAGCCAAGATATCGGACCCACCTATGGCTACACCTTC. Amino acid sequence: CASSQDIGPTYGYTF.

CDR3 protein: CASSLSAGFFNEQYF. As DNA, the CDR3 is TGTGCCAGCAGCTTATCGGCAGGGTTTTTCAACGAGCAGTACTTC. This chain joins TRBV7-9 and TRBJ2-7, with D possibly TRBD1 on 5 matching bases. The germline V gene has CDR1 SEHNR and CDR2 FQNEAQ (reference sequence). The CDR3 contains 15 residues. V was trimmed by 2 bases and J by 5 bases, leaving 16 bases between them.

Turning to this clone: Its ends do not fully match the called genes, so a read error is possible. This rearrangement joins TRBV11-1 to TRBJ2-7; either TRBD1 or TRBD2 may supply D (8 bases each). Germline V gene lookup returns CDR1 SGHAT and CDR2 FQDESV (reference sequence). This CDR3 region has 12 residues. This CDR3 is CASSLSGQGLGF. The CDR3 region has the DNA TGTGCCAGCAGCTTATCCGGACAGGGACTAGGCTTC.

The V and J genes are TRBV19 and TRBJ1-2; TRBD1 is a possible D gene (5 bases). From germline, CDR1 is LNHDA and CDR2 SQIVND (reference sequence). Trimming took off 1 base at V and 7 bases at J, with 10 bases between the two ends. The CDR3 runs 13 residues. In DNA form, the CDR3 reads TGTGCCAGTAGTATAGGCGCAGGGACTGGCTACACCTTC. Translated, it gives CASSIGAGTGYTF.

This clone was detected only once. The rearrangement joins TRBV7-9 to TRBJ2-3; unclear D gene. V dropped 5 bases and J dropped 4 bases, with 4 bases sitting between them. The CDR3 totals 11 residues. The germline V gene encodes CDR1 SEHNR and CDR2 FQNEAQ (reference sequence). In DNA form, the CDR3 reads TGTGCCAGCAGCCAATCAGATACGCAGTATTTT. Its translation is CASSQSDTQYF.

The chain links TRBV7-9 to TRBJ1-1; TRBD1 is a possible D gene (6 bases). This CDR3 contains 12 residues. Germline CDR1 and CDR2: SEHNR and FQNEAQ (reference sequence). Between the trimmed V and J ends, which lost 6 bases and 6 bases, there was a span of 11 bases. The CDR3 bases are TGTGCCAGCAGGGAAGGGGGTTCTGAAGCTTTCTTT. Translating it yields CASREGGSEAFF.

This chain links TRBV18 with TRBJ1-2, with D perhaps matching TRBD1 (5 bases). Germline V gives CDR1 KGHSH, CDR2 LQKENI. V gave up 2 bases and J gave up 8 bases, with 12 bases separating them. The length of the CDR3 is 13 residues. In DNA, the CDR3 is TGTGCCAGCTCACCAAGGCAGGGAGAGGGCTACACCTTC. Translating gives CASSPRQGEGYTF.

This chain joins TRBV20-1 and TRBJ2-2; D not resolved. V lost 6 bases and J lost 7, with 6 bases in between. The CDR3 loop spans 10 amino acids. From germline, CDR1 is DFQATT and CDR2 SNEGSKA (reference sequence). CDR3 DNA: TGCAGTGCCGCTAACGGGGAGCTGTTTTTT. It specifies CSAANGELFF.

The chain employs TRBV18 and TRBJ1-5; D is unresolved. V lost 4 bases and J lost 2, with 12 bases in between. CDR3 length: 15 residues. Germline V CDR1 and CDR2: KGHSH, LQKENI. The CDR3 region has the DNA TGTGCCAGCTCACTGTCCGGGAGTGGCAATCAGCCCCAGCATTTT. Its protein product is CASSLSGSGNQPQHF.